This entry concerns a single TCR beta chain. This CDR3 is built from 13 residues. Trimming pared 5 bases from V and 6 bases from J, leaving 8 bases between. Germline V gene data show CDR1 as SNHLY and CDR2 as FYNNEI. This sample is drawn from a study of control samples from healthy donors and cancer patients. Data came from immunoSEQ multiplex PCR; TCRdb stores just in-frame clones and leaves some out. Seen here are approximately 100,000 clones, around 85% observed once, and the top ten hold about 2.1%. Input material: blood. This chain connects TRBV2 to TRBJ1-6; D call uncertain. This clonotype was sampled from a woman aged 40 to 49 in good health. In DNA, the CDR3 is TGTGCCAGCAGTCACGGGAGTAATTCACCCCTCCACTTT. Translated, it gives CASSHGSNSPLHF.